This T cell receptor beta chain was recovered during a study of blood T cell repertoires in COVID-19. For the study at large: There were acute and convalescent COVID-19 samples, and they came from the United States, Italy and Spain.

Per germline, CDR1 MDHEN and CDR2 SYDVKM. Trimming took off 5 bases at V and 12 bases at J, with 16 bases between the two ends. CDR3 length: 12 residues. The protocol was immunoSEQ multiplex PCR, while the TCRdb copy is restricted to in-frame clones and leaves out a portion. There are 90,000 to 120,000 clones in the sample; around 86% occur only once, and roughly 14% lies in the top ten. Sample: peripheral blood. The sequence came from a man between 45 and 60 years old with acute or convalescent COVID-19. The chain joins TRBV28 to TRBJ1-2, with D unclear. The CDR3 sequence is CASSNLHGRDTF. The CDR3 region has the DNA TGTGCCAGCAGTAACTTACACGGCCGGGACACCTTC.